This TCR beta chain comes out of a study of CD8+CD57+ T cells in acquired aplastic anemia. The study, taken as a whole, reports: The number of CD8+ CDR3 sequences shared by patients and controls was approximately 30.

Profiles of TCR beta VDJ and CDR3 were generated from a genomic DNA template. Each CDR3 protein gets one entry after TCRdb re-called the reads with MiXCR. The sample lists about 190,000 distinct CDR3 sequences, roughly half occurring once. J lost 2 bases, V lost 4 bases, and 0 bases had no gene match. The germline gives CDR1 SEHNR, CDR2 FQNEAQ (reference sequence). The CDR3 is 14 residues long. On this clonotype itself: Its antigen remains unidentified.

The sample consisted of sorted CD4+, CD8+, or CD8+CD57+ T cells (not recorded which) from PBMCs. The chain joins TRBV7-9 to TRBJ2-7; TRBD1 matches 12 bases. The sequence came from a human donor in good health, serving as a control. CDR3 protein: CASSWDRGPYEQYF. CDR3 in DNA: TGTGCCAGCAGCTGGGACAGGGGGCCCTACGAGCAGTACTTC. Looking up the rest from reference TRBV7-9 and TRBJ2-7 gives the full variable domain: DTGVSQNPRHKITKRGQNVTFRCDPISEHNRLYWYRQTLGQGPEFLTYFQNEAQLEKSRLLSDRFSAERPKGSFSTLEIQRTEQGDSAMYLCASSWDRGPYEQYFGPGTRLTVT.